The rows below give T cell receptor beta chains drawn from one sample of a study of blood T cell repertoires in COVID-19. The method was immunoSEQ multiplex PCR; TCRdb's version includes in-frame clones alone and lacks a portion of them. The data hold about 260,000 clones, with over 75% observed a single time. Sequencing was performed on PBMCs or T cells enriched from blood (not recorded which). All receptors come from a young woman who had recovered from COVID-19. Each CDR3 is given without its conserved first and last residue. Each record gives: J gene, V gene, CDR3 protein.

TRBJ1-4 TRBV19 ASSIRTGGDEKLF
TRBJ1-6 TRBV7-6 ASRVGQGSPLH
TRBJ1-2 TRBV19 ASSTQTTGLRHGYT
TRBJ1-1 TRBV29-1 SVVGTGRGKNTEAF
TRBJ1-5 TRBV10-3 ASETGTGEQPQH
TRBJ2-7 TRBV23-1 ASSQWEQGNEQY
TRBJ2-7 TRBV4-1 ASSQDVSQLSYEQY
TRBJ1-6 TRBV2 ARSTPGGTGGAGFGSPLH
TRBJ1-4 TRBV5-1 ASSLGATGRREKLF
TRBJ1-1 TRBV5-1 ASSAGQGYTEAF
TRBJ2-3 TRBV5-1 ASSLGSGGTDTQY
TRBJ2-7 TRBV6-5 ASSLWTGGSYEQY
TRBJ1-6 TRBV2 ASSETRNSPLH
TRBJ2-7 TRBV15 ATSHPGDREGYEQY
TRBJ1-6 TRBV5-1 ASSLETGDSYNSPLH
TRBJ2-1 TRBV4-1 ASSHPGLAGEDEQF
TRBJ1-1 TRBV29-1 SVGTSWTTEAF
TRBJ1-2 TRBV2 ASSEDTFTGYGYT
TRBJ2-1 TRBV7-9 ASSLGQGVDNEQF
TRBJ2-5 TRBV6-1 ASSDRGLKTQY
TRBJ2-7 TRBV10-2 ASTDRGFYEQY
TRBJ2-7 TRBV18 ASQYSGGTYEQY
TRBJ1-4 TRBV28 ASRNLQGNEKLF
TRBJ1-2 TRBV30 AWSDGAAGYYGYT
TRBJ1-2 TRBV30 AWSVDRGYGYT
TRBJ1-5 TRBV27 ARGQGGPYSNQPQH
TRBJ2-1 TRBV28 ASSLPGVVDEQF
TRBJ2-3 TRBV4-1 ASSQPREDTQY
TRBJ1-5 TRBV3-1/TRBV3-2 ASSQDLDGVGQPQH
TRBJ1-1 TRBV10-3 ATQGGGGDEAF
TRBJ2-7 TRBV6-5 ASEGTPYEQY
TRBJ2-7 TRBV10-3 AIRGLAGIPYEQY
TRBJ2-7 TRBV27 ASSLSGGYEQY
TRBJ1-2 TRBV28 ASSGIQGEGYT
TRBJ2-5 TRBV2 ARGQTQETQY
TRBJ2-1 TRBV6-4 ASSDERGGFNEQF
TRBJ1-1 TRBV3-1/TRBV3-2 ASSPWQGRSEAF
TRBJ1-5 TRBV6-5 ASSYTLPGGTSQH
TRBJ1-6 TRBV5-4 ASSFLAGNSPLH
TRBJ2-1 TRBV7-8 ASSTEWTGSYNEQF
TRBJ1-2 TRBV19 ASSWSGQNYGYT
TRBJ2-5 TRBV12-5 ASGSGQGETQY
TRBJ1-5 TRBV28 ASSFGTPGNQPQH
TRBJ2-1 TRBV28 ASSPTGGPSNEQF
TRBJ1-1 TRBV29-1 SGTTRTEAF
TRBJ2-5 TRBV5-1 ASSFGRGAQETQY
TRBJ2-7 TRBV2 ASSETGTGMSEQY